The rows below give T cell receptor beta chains drawn from one sample of a study of blood T cell repertoires in COVID-19. Sequenced by immunoSEQ multiplex PCR; TCRdb stores in-frame clones only, minus some. The table shows around 210,000 clones, with over 75% occurring only once. The material sequenced was peripheral blood. These receptors were collected from a man aged 45 to 65 with COVID-19, enrolled during active disease. Both conserved end residues are trimmed from each CDR3. The listing skips clone size in some rows; elsewhere it reads once, few, many or a size class.

clone_size | v_call | cdr3_aa
once | TRBV10-3 | AISEPGTNTEAF
NA | TRBV5-1 | ASSLEVVAGLYEQY
once | TRBV2 | ASSVPSPGDEQF
NA | TRBV30 | AWTRGGDTDTQY
NA | TRBV7-9 | ASSFDRVRGSPLH
NA | TRBV4-2 | ASSQDRSVSQPQH
once | TRBV9 | ASGRDNFNYGYT
NA | TRBV18 | ASSTTAEAEAF
NA | TRBV27 | ASSSGVIGVAYGYT
once | TRBV5-8 | ASSPGLRLETQY
NA | TRBV11-2 | ASSLHRQETQY
once | TRBV5-4 | ASSLGTSGRAGLYEQY
NA | TRBV24-1 | ATSVVSGTLRTDTQY
NA | TRBV28 | ASSNPGLEETQY
NA | TRBV24-1 | ATSPSGSGNTDTQY
NA | TRBV2 | ASSESSEDNEQF
few | TRBV4-3 | ASSQDRVYEQY
NA | TRBV4-3 | ASSFQSAGQIPGELF
NA | TRBV18 | ASSGGIRTDTQY
NA | TRBV10-1 | ASSGPYRGRFLTNYGYT
NA | TRBV3-1/TRBV3-2 | ASSRPLGGENIQY
NA | TRBV5-8 | ASSLWGTRPFEQY
NA | TRBV5-1 | ASRRTASDEQF
NA | TRBV2 | ASRDRGRTNEKLF
NA | TRBV7-2 | ASSGQGREQY
NA | TRBV29-1 | SVEDSSSRGLKGYT
NA | TRBV11-2 | ASSRGTSSPTDTQY
NA | TRBV11-3 | ASSSREREGVQETQY
NA | TRBV7-2 | ASSLNRGNTGELF
NA | TRBV27 | ASSFSVVAGTPSTDTQY
NA | TRBV29-1 | SVGSVTGELF
NA | TRBV12-3/TRBV12-4 | ASSQGAETQY
NA | TRBV5-6 | ASSLVVAGGPGEQY
NA | TRBV14 | GEHIKDREFGSYEQY
few | TRBV7-2 | ASSSPGLATGELF
NA | TRBV27 | ASTRSREPGNTIY
NA | TRBV7-2 | ASSLSGTSGPYEQY
NA | TRBV10-1 | ASSDPGQGSYEQY
NA | TRBV7-2 | ASSTTGLATEAF
NA | TRBV7-3 | ASSLEVRETQY